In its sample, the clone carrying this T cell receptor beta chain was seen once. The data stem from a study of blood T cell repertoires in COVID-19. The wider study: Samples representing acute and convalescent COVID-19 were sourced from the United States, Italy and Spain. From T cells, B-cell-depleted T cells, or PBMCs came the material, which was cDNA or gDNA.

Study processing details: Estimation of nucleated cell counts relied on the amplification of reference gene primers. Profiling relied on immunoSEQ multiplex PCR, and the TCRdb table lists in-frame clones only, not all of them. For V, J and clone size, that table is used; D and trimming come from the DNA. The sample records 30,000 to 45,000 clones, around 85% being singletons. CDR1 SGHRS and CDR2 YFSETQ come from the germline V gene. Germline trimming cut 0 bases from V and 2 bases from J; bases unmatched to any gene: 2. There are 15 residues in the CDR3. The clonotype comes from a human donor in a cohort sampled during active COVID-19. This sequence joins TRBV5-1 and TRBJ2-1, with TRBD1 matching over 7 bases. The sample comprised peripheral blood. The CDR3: CASSLAGTAYNEQFF. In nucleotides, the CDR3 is TGCGCCAGCAGCTTGGCCGGGACAGCCTACAATGAGCAGTTCTTC.